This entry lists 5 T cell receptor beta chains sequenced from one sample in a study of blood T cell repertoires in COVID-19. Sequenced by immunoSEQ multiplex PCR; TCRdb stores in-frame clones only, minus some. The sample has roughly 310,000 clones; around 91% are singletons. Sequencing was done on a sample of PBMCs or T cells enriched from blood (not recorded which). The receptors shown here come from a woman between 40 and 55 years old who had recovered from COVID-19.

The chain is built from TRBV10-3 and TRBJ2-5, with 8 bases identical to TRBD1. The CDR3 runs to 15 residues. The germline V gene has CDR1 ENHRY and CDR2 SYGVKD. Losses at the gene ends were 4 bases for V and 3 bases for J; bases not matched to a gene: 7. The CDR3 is CAISVYRGAEETQYF. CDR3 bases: TGTGCCATCAGTGTGTACAGGGGGGCAGAAGAGACCCAGTACTTC.

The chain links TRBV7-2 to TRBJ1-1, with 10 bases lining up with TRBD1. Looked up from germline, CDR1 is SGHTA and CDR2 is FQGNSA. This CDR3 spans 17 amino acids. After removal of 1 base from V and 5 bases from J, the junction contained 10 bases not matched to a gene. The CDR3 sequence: CASSLGTGGSRGTEAFF. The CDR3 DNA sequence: TGTGCCAGCAGCTTAGGGACAGGGGGAAGCCGGGGGACTGAAGCTTTCTTT. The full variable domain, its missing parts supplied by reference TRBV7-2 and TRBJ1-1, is GAGVSQSPSNKVTEKGKDVELRCDPISGHTALYWYRQSLGQGLEFLIYFQGNSAPDKSGLPSDRFSAERTGGSVSTLTIQRTQQEDSAVYLCASSLGTGGSRGTEAFFGQGTRLTVV.

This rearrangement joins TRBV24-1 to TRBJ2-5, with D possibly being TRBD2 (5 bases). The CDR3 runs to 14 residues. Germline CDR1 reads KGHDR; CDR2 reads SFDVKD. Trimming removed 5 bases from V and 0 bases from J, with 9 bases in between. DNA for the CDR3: TGTGCCACCAGTGCGGGGATTGACCAAGAGACCCAGTACTTC. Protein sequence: CATSAGIDQETQYF.

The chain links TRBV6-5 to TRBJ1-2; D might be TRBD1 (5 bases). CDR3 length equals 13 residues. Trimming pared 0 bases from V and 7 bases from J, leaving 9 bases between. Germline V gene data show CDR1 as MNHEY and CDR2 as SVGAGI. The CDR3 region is CASSYSTASGYTF. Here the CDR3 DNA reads TGTGCCAGCAGTTACTCGACAGCCTCTGGCTACACCTTC.

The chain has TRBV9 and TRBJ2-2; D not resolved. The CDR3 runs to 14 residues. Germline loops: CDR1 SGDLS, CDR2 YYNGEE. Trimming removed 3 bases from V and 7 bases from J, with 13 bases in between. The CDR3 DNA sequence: TGTGCCAGCAGCGCCCGGCTAGGTTTCGGGGAGCTGTTTTTT. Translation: CASSARLGFGELFF.